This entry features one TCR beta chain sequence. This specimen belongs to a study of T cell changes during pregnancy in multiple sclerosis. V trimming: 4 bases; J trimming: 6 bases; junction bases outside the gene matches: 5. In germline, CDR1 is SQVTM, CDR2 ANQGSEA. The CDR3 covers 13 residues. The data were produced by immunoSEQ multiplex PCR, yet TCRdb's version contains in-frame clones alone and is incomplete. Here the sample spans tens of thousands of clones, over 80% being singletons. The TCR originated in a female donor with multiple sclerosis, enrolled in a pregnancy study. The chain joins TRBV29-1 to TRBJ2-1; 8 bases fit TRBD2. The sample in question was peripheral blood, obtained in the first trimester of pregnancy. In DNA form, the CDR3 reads TGCAGCGTTGTCAAACGGGAGGGCAATGAGCAGTTCTTC. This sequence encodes CSVVKREGNEQFF.